This T cell receptor (beta chain) was captured in a study of identical twins. This CDR3 contains 14 residues. Trimming left V 8 bases short and J 5 bases short, with 18 bases between. Germline CDR1 is SNHLY and CDR2 is FYNNEI. Template switching, a step in the protocol, added a universal primer site, and cDNA carried unique molecular identifiers. TCRdb redid the calling of the 5' RACE reads with MiXCR, one entry per CDR3 protein. The table records around 480,000 distinct CDR3 sequences, approximately 14% of them present only once. This clonotype was observed a few times. Its antigen is unknown. The study, taken as a whole, reports: Those out-of-frame alpha sequences shared by twins showed an excess of low generation probability.

These data were also filed under a second study, of yellow fever vaccine responses in identical twins.

The V gene is TRBV2, the J gene TRBJ2-5; tentative D call: TRBD2 (5 bases). Source material: CD4+ T cells sorted from blood. The clonotype was recovered from a young woman in good health. CDR3 amino acids: CASHLDLAQETQYF. The CDR3 DNA follows: TGTGCCAGCCACTTGGACTTAGCCCAGGAGACCCAGTACTTC.